The rows below give T cell receptor beta chains drawn from one sample of a study of blood T cells in healthy people across ages. TCRdb called the 5' RACE reads again in MiXCR, with one record for every CDR3 protein. The sample has approximately 690,000 distinct CDR3 sequences, over 40% seen once. The sequenced sample was blood. These receptors all stem from a man at least 80 years old in good health. The CDR3 runs from the conserved cysteine through the conserved F or W. Fields, in order: clone size, D gene, J gene, V gene, CDR3 length, CDR3 protein, CDR3 DNA. D genes are given only for firm matches. Not all rows give a size; the values are once, few, many and, for expanded clones, a class.

few,.,TRBJ2-5,TRBV25-1,14,CASSEYTRQETQYF,TGTGCCAGCAGTGAATATACACGCCAAGAGACCCAGTACTTC
once,TRBD2,TRBJ2-7,TRBV11-2,15,CASSRQGLAGEEQYF,TGTGCCAGCAGCCGCCAGGGACTAGCGGGAGAGGAGCAGTACTTC
.,.,TRBJ2-5,TRBV7-2,17,CASSFGGSRGGRETQYF,TGTGCCAGCAGCTTTGGGGGGAGTAGGGGAGGAAGGGAGACCCAGTACTTC
few,TRBD1,TRBJ1-3,TRBV20-1,14,CSASTGEEGNTIYF,TGCAGTGCTAGCACAGGGGAAGAGGGAAACACCATATATTTT
.,TRBD2,TRBJ2-3,TRBV6-2/TRBV6-3,14,CASGISGSTDTQYF,TGTGCCAGCGGCATCAGCGGGAGTACAGATACGCAGTATTTT
.,.,TRBJ2-2,TRBV28,15,CASKGQGLGTGELFF,TGTGCCAGTAAGGGGCAGGGGTTGGGCACCGGGGAGCTGTTTTTT
few,TRBD2,TRBJ2-5,TRBV28,16,CASTSPIAGGWETQYF,TGTGCCAGCACCTCACCTATAGCGGGTGGGTGGGAGACCCAGTACTTC
.,.,TRBJ2-2,TRBV15,17,CATSRLKGQANTGELFF,TGTGCCACCAGCAGGTTGAAGGGGCAGGCGAACACCGGGGAGCTGTTTTTT
few,TRBD2,TRBJ2-3,TRBV18,15,CASSLLASSTDTQYF,TGTGCCAGCTCGCTACTAGCGAGTAGCACAGATACGCAGTATTTT
.,.,TRBJ2-7,TRBV6-1,16,CASSAIRAARSYEQYF,TGTGCCAGCAGCGCTATTCGGGCAGCCCGCTCCTACGAGCAGTACTTC
many,TRBD1,TRBJ1-5,TRBV7-9,14,CASSLTGGNQPQHF,TGTGCCAGCAGCCTTACAGGGGGGAATCAGCCCCAGCATTTT
few,.,TRBJ2-1,TRBV6-1,16,CASSEALSNGLYEQFF,TGTGCCAGCAGTGAAGCGCTATCCAACGGTCTCTATGAGCAGTTCTTC
.,TRBD1,TRBJ2-1,TRBV19,18,CASSTPGQGPISTDEQFF,TGTGCCAGTAGTACCCCGGGACAGGGACCTATCAGTACCGATGAGCAGTTCTTC
.,TRBD1,TRBJ1-1,TRBV6-5,14,CAGRAGQGHGEAFF,TGTGCCGGCAGAGCGGGACAGGGACATGGTGAAGCTTTCTTT
.,.,TRBJ2-7,TRBV6-1,12,CASRDKIHEQYF,TGTGCCAGCCGGGACAAAATCCACGAGCAGTACTTC